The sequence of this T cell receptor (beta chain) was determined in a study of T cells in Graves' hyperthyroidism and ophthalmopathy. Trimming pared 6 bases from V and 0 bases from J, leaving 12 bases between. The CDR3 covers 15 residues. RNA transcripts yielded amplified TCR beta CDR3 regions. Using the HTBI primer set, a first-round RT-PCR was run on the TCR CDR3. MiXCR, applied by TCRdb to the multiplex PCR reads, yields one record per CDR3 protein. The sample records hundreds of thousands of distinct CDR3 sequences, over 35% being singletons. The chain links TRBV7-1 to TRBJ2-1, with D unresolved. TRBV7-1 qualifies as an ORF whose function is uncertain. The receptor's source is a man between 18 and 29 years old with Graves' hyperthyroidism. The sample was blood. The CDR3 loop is CASSKALSSYNEQFF. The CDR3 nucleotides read TGTGCCAGCAGTAAAGCGCTGAGCTCCTACAATGAGCAGTTCTTC.